The 27 T cell receptor beta chains given below trace back to one sample, sequenced in a study of blood T cell repertoires in COVID-19. TCRdb's table, derived via immunoSEQ multiplex PCR, lists solely in-frame clones and lacks some. The sample records 350,000 to 450,000 clones, roughly 86% being singletons. Sequenced material: PBMCs or T cells enriched from blood (not recorded which). The receptors derive from a woman in her thirties who had recovered from COVID-19.

The chain couples TRBV2 to TRBJ1-1, with D maybe TRBD1 (6 bases). V was cut by 4 bases and J by 4 bases, with 13 bases left in between. CDR1 SNHLY and CDR2 FYNNEI come from the germline V gene. This CDR3 has 14 amino acids. The CDR3 coding sequence is TGTGCCAGCAGTGGATTACAGGGTCCCACTGAAGCTTTCTTT. This codes for CASSGLQGPTEAFF.

This chain uses TRBV7-9 with TRBJ2-4, with D perhaps TRBD1 (6 bases). The germline V gene has CDR1 SEHNR and CDR2 FQNEAQ (reference sequence). V was cut by 4 bases and J by 0 bases, with 13 bases left in between. This CDR3 is 16 amino acids long. The CDR3 DNA follows: TGTGCCAGCAGCTCCACAGGGTGGAAAGCCAAAAACATTCAGTACTTC. Protein sequence: CASSSTGWKAKNIQYF.

The rearrangement joins TRBV7-2 to TRBJ2-1, with 13 bases lining up with TRBD2. V lost 5 bases, J lost 7 bases, and 5 bases stayed unmatched. Germline V gives CDR1 SGHTA, CDR2 FQGNSA. CDR3 length: 15 residues. The CDR3 is CASSVGLAGSNEQFF. The CDR3 DNA reads as TGTGCCAGCAGCGTGGGACTAGCGGGGAGTAATGAGCAGTTCTTC.

The CDR3 reads CASSLGGPFISYNEQFF. CDR3 sequence (DNA): TGTGCCAGCAGTTTAGGAGGGCCTTTTATCTCCTACAATGAGCAGTTCTTC. The chain combines TRBV27 with TRBJ2-1; D may be TRBD2 (6 bases). The V gene's germline CDR1 is MNHEY and CDR2 SMNVEV (reference sequence). Trimming left V 2 bases short and J 0 bases short, with 14 bases between. The CDR3 has 17 residues.

This clone occurred once. V gene TRBV14 combines with J gene TRBJ2-1, with 11 positions matching TRBD2. Germline V gene sequence: CDR1 SGHDN, CDR2 FVKESK. Losses at the gene ends were 4 bases for V and 7 bases for J; bases not matched to a gene: 9. The CDR3 totals 16 residues. DNA for the CDR3: TGTGCCAGCAGCCCAATCACTAGCGGGAGAGGTAATGAGCAGTTCTTC. Its translation: CASSPITSGRGNEQFF.

The V call is TRBV7-9, the J call TRBJ2-7; D ambiguous. V was clipped by 7 bases and J by 3 bases, with 13 bases between them. This CDR3 is built from 13 residues. Germline CDR1 and CDR2: SEHNR and FQNEAQ (reference sequence). The CDR3 is CASNDDSGYEQYF. As DNA, the CDR3 is TGTGCCAGCAATGACGACTCGGGCTACGAGCAGTACTTC.

This clone was seen a few times. This chain uses TRBV19 with TRBJ1-2; D unresolved. Germline V gene sequence: CDR1 LNHDA, CDR2 SQIVND (reference sequence). CDR3 length: 15 amino acids. V lost 10 bases, J lost 2 bases, and 20 bases lay in between. The CDR3 protein is CATLDREGPNYGYTF. The CDR3 bases are TGTGCCACACTTGATCGGGAGGGTCCCAACTATGGCTACACCTTC.

The chain recombines TRBV5-3 with TRBJ1-6; TRBD1 aligns across 10 bases. TRBV5-3 belongs to the ORF category, with a function that is uncertain. There are 16 residues in the CDR3. The V gene end was trimmed by 5 bases and the J gene end by 7 bases; junction bases not matched to a gene: 9. The CDR3 DNA is TGTGCCAGAAGGGAGGACAGGGGGTCTCGGAATTCACCCCTCCACTTT. Its protein is CARREDRGSRNSPLHF.

V is TRBV12-5 and J is TRBJ1-5; D is possibly TRBD1 (5 bases). Germline CDR1 LGHNT, CDR2 FRNRAP. This CDR3 has 17 residues. Trimming stripped 1 base from V and 1 base from J, with 14 bases between. CDR3 loop: CASGLASGGVSNQPQHF. CDR3 sequence (DNA): TGTGCTAGTGGTTTGGCCTCGGGGGGGGTCAGCAATCAGCCCCAGCATTTT.

V usage is TRBV19 and J usage is TRBJ1-6; 7 bases align to TRBD1. Germline loops: CDR1 LNHDA, CDR2 SQIVND (reference sequence). This CDR3 contains 15 residues. With 6 bases clipped from V and 7 bases from J, the junction kept 9 bases outside the gene matches. The DNA of the CDR3 is TGTGCCAGTAGCGAATACAGGGGAACAAATTCACCCCTCCACTTT. Its protein product is CASSEYRGTNSPLHF.

The chain uses TRBV19 and TRBJ1-4; D may be TRBD1 (5 bases). Germline-derived CDR1 and CDR2 are LNHDA and SQIVND (reference sequence). This CDR3 region has 14 residues. V lost 3 bases and J 10 bases, leaving 15 bases between the germline ends. CDR3 amino acids: CASSIETRVGKLFF. CDR3 sequence (DNA): TGTGCCAGTAGTATCGAGACCAGGGTCGGAAAACTGTTTTTT.

The chain links TRBV19 to TRBJ1-5; D unclear. CDR3 length: 15 residues. The V end lost 7 bases, the J end lost 5 bases, and 18 bases lay between the germline ends. The germline gives CDR1 LNHDA, CDR2 SQIVND (reference sequence). The CDR3 reads CASIPRSGLHQPQHF. As DNA, the CDR3 is TGTGCCAGTATTCCGCGAAGTGGGCTCCATCAGCCCCAGCATTTT.

The V call is TRBV6-1, the J call TRBJ2-7, with D maybe TRBD1 (5 bases). Trimming cost V 1 base and J 2 bases, with 9 bases left between them. The CDR3 extends over 14 amino acids. The germline CDR1 and CDR2 sequences are MNHNS and SASEGT. The CDR3 is CASSEEVTAYEQYF. DNA for the CDR3: TGTGCCAGCAGTGAAGAGGTGACAGCCTACGAGCAGTACTTC.

This chain joins TRBV30 and TRBJ1-1; D not resolved. Trimming cost V 0 bases and J 3 bases, with 11 bases left between them. CDR3 length: 14 amino acids. From germline, CDR1 is GTSNPN and CDR2 SVGIG (reference sequence). The CDR3 sequence is CAWSVQDWYTEAFF. The CDR3 bases are TGTGCCTGGAGTGTGCAGGATTGGTACACTGAAGCTTTCTTT. Full variable domain (rest looked up from reference TRBV30 and TRBJ1-1): SQTIHQWPATLVQPVGSPLSLECTVEGTSNPNLYWYRQAAGRGLQLLFYSVGIGQISSEVPQNLSASRPQDRQFILSSKKLLLSDSGFYLCAWSVQDWYTEAFFGQGTRLTVV.

The chain combines TRBV6-6 with TRBJ2-7; D remains unclear. V lost 0 bases to trimming and J lost 3 bases, with 9 bases between them. The CDR3 is 14 amino acids. CDR1 and CDR2 (germline): MNHNY, SVGAGI (reference sequence). The CDR3: CASSYSQIHYEQYF. In DNA, the CDR3 is TGTGCCAGCAGTTACTCTCAAATCCACTACGAGCAGTACTTC.

The chain recombines TRBV7-9 with TRBJ2-7; D may be TRBD1 (6 bases). Trimming took off 5 bases at V and 0 bases at J, with 14 bases between the two ends. CDR3 length: 15 residues. Germline CDR1 and CDR2: SEHNR and FQNEAQ (reference sequence). The CDR3 sequence: CASSAGALNSYEQYF. The DNA for the CDR3 is TGTGCCAGCAGCGCAGGGGCCCTTAACTCCTACGAGCAGTACTTC.

V and J are TRBV6-5 and TRBJ1-5; D is possibly TRBD1 (6 bases). V was shortened by 8 bases and J by 0 bases, with 8 bases between the two germline ends. The CDR3 runs 13 residues. Germline V CDR1 and CDR2: MNHEY, SVGAGI. CDR3 amino acids: CASCRGSNQPQHF. Written as DNA, the CDR3 is TGTGCCAGCTGCAGGGGTAGCAATCAGCCCCAGCATTTT.

The CDR3 nucleotides read TGTGCCAGTAGTATAGACAGGGCACTCTCGGGCAGGAAGCCCCAGCATTTT. Translation: CASSIDRALSGRKPQHF. This chain uses TRBV19 with TRBJ1-5, with D maybe TRBD1 (5 bases). V was pared by 0 bases and J by 8 bases, with 20 bases between. The CDR3 has 17 residues. In germline, CDR1 is LNHDA, CDR2 SQIVND (reference sequence). Using reference TRBV19 and TRBJ1-5 for the parts outside the CDR3, the full variable domain is DGGITQSPKYLFRKEGQNVTLSCEQNLNHDAMYWYRQDPGQGLRLIYYSQIVNDFQKGDIAEGYSVSREKKESFPLTVTSAQKNPTAFYLCASSIDRALSGRKPQHFGDGTRLSIL.

The chain has TRBV30 and TRBJ1-2; D is possibly TRBD1 (5 bases). The germline gives CDR1 GTSNPN, CDR2 SVGIG (reference sequence). The CDR3 runs to 12 residues. The ends were cut back, 0 bases at V and 8 bases at J, with 10 bases in the middle. CDR3: CAWSVIGAGYTF. CDR3 coding DNA: TGTGCCTGGAGTGTGATAGGGGCGGGCTACACCTTC.

The chain joins TRBV28 to TRBJ2-3; 14 bases are shared with TRBD2. Trimming cost V 3 bases and J 4 bases; bases outside gene matches: 6. Germline V lookup: CDR1 MDHEN, CDR2 SYDVKM. The CDR3 runs to 17 residues. CDR3 DNA: TGTGCCAGCAGTTTGACGGGACTAGCGGGAGTTGCAGATACGCAGTATTTT. This gives the protein CASSLTGLAGVADTQYF.

J is TRBJ1-5 and V is TRBV19, with 8 bases lining up with TRBD1. Germline loops: CDR1 LNHDA, CDR2 SQIVND (reference sequence). After removal of 3 bases from V and 2 bases from J, the junction contained 9 bases not matched to a gene. The CDR3 consists of 17 residues. The CDR3 reads CASSIMAGGAGNQPQHF. CDR3 coding DNA: TGTGCCAGTAGTATTATGGCAGGGGGCGCCGGCAATCAGCCCCAGCATTTT.

The chain carries TRBV20-1 and TRBJ1-3; 7 positions match TRBD1. Germline CDR1 is DFQATT and CDR2 is SNEGSKA (reference sequence). The CDR3 has 15 residues. The V and J ends lost 3 bases and 0 bases, in that order; junction bases with no gene match: 5. The CDR3 DNA reads TGCAGTGCTAGTCGGGACAGCCGCTCTGGAAACACCATATATTTT. This translates into CSASRDSRSGNTIYF.

This sequence joins TRBV29-1 and TRBJ1-3; D gene uncertain. Germline loops: CDR1 SQVTM, CDR2 ANQGSEA. The CDR3 sequence is 11 residues long. V was trimmed by 7 bases and J by 4 bases, leaving 8 bases between them. The CDR3: CSAGGGNTIYF. The CDR3 region has the DNA TGCAGCGCCGGAGGCGGAAACACCATATATTTT.

Only one count was recorded for this clone. The chain combines TRBV18 with TRBJ1-1; D gene unclear. The germline V and J ends were trimmed by 3 bases and 2 bases, with 4 bases remaining between them. Per the germline V gene, CDR1 is KGHSH and CDR2 is LQKENI. The CDR3 covers 12 residues. The CDR3: CASSPKNTEAFF. The CDR3 DNA sequence: TGTGCCAGCTCACCTAAAAACACTGAAGCTTTCTTT.

The chain couples TRBV27 to TRBJ2-1, with a possible D match to TRBD2 (5 bases). Germline CDR1 MNHEY, CDR2 SMNVEV (reference sequence). Deletions cut 6 bases from V and 7 bases from J, with 7 bases between. The CDR3 consists of 11 residues. The CDR3 sequence is CASSRGNEQFF. Written as DNA, the CDR3 is TGTGCCAGCAGCCGCGGGAATGAGCAGTTCTTC.

V usage is TRBV24-1 and J usage is TRBJ1-2, with TRBD1 matching over 7 bases. V shed 9 bases and J 5 bases; nucleotides not matched to a gene: 5. The length of the CDR3 is 12 residues. Germline-derived CDR1 and CDR2 are KGHDR and SFDVKD. CDR3 in DNA: TGTGCCACCTGGGACAGCCAATATGGCTACACCTTC. Its translation: CATWDSQYGYTF.

CDR3 nucleotides: TGTGCCAGTAGTACGGGACAGGGGAATAATTCACCCCTCCACTTT. Protein sequence: CASSTGQGNNSPLHF. This sequence joins TRBV19 and TRBJ1-6, with TRBD1 identical over 10 bases. Germline-derived CDR1 and CDR2 are LNHDA and SQIVND (reference sequence). The CDR3 runs to 15 residues. With 4 bases clipped from V and 5 bases from J, the junction kept 2 bases outside the gene matches.